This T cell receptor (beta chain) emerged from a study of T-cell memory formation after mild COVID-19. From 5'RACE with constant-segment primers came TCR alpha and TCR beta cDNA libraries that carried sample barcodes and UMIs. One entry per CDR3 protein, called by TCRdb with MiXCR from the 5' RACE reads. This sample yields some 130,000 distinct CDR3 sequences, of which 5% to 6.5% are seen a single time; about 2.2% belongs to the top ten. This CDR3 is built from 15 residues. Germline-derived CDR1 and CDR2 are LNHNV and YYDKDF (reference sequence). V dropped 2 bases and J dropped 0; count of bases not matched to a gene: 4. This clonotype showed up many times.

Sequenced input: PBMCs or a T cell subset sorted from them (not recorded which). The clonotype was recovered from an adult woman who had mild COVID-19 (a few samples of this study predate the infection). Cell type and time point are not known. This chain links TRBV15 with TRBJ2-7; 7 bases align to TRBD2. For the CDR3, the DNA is TGTGCCACCAGCAGACCCGGGACTACCTCCTACGAGCAGTACTTC. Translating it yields CATSRPGTTSYEQYF. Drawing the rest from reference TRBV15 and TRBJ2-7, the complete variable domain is DAMVIQNPRYQVTQFGKPVTLSCSQTLNHNVMYWYQQKSSQAPKLLFHYYDKDFNNEADTPDNFQSRRPNTSFCFLDIRSPGLGDTAMYLCATSRPGTTSYEQYFGPGTRLTVT.